The source of this TCR beta chain is a study of regulatory T cells in long-lasting Graves disease. Findings of the study overall: Gene preferences differed: TRBV28, TRBJ1-2, TRBJ2-5 in persistent cases.

This clonotype was picked up many times. The antigen is unknown. Researchers made TCR beta libraries by using iRepertoire HTBI primers and running Arm-PCR on CDR3 regions. TCRdb passed the multiplex PCR reads through MiXCR, listing each CDR3 protein once. The sample shows a few hundred thousand distinct CDR3 sequences, 22% of them seen only once. The CDR3 covers 12 residues. The germline CDR1 and CDR2 sequences are DFQATT and SNEGSKA (reference sequence). The J segment lost 6 bases and the V segment lost 3 bases, leaving 2 bases of the junction unmatched. Time point in this sample: persistent/refractory GD, antithyroid drugs over 5 years with positive TRAb. The TCR library was prepared using RNA isolated from PBMCs.

The sample consisted of peripheral blood mononuclear cells (PBMCs), taken when the disease was refractory, from a patient treated with antithyroid drugs. The J gene is TRBJ1-1, the V gene TRBV20-1; 9 bases fit TRBD1. The TCR originated in a female donor with Graves disease. The CDR3 DNA follows: TGCAGTGCTAGGCGACAGGGGGCTGAAGCTTTCTTT. Translating gives CSARRQGAEAFF.